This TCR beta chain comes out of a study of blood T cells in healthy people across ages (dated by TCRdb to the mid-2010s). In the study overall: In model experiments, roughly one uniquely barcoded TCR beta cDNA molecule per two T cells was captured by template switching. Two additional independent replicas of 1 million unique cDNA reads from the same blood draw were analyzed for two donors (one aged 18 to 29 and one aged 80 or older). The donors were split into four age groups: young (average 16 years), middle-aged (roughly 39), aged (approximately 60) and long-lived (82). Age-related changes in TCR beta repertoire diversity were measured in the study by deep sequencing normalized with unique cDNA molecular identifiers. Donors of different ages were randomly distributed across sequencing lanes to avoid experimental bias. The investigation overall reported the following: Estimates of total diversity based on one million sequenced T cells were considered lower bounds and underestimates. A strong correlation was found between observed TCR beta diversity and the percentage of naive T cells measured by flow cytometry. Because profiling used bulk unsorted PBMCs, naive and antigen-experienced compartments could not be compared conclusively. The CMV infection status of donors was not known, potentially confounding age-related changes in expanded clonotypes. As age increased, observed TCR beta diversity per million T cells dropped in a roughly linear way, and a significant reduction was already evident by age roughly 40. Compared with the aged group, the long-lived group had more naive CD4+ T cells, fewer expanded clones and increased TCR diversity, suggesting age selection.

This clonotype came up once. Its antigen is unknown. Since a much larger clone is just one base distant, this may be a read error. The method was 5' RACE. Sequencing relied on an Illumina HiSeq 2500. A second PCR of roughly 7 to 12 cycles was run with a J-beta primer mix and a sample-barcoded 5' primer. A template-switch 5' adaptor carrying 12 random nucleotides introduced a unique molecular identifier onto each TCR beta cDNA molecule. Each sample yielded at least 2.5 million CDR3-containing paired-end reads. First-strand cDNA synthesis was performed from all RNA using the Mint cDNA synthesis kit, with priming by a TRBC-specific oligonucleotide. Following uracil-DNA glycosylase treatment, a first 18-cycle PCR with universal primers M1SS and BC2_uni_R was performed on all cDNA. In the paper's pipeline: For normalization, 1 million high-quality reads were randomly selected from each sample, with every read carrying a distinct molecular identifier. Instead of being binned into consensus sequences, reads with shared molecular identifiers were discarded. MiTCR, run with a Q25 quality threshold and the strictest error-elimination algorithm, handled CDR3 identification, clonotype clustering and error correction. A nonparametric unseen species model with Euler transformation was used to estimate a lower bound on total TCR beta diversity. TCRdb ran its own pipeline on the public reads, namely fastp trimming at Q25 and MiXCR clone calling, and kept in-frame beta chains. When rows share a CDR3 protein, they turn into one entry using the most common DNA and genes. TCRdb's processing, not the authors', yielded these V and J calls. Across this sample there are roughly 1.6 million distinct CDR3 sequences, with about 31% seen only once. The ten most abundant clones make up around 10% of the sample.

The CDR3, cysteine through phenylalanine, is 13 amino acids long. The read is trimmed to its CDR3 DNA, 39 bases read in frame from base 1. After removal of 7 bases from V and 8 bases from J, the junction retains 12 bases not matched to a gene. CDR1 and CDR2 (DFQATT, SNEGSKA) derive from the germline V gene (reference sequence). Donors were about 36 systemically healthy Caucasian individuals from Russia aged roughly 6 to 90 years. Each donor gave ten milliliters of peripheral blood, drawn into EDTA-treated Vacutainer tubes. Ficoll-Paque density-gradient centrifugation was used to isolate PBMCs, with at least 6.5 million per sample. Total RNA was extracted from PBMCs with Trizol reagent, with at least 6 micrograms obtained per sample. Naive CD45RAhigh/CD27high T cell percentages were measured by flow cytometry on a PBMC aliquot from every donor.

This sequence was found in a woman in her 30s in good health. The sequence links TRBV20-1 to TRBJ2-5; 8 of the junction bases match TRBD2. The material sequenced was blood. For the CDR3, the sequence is CSVSGLAGSTQYF. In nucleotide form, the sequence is TGCAGTGTTAGTGGGCTAGCGGGTAGCACCCAGTACTTC.